Many counts were recorded for the clone carrying this TCR beta chain. The germline V and J ends were trimmed by 2 bases and 4 bases, with 11 bases remaining between them. This CDR3 is built from 14 residues. Germline V CDR1 and CDR2: MDHEN, SYDVKM. Amplification yielded TCR beta CDR3 regions, with RNA transcripts as the source. The HTBI primer set drove a first-round RT-PCR of the TCR CDR3. TCRdb re-analysed the multiplex PCR reads in MiXCR, keeping a single row per CDR3 protein. The sample shows some 400,000 distinct CDR3 sequences, roughly 14% of them seen only once. The data were obtained in a study of T cells in Graves' hyperthyroidism and ophthalmopathy.

This receptor was identified in a woman aged 55-70 years with Graves' hyperthyroidism. The V and J genes are TRBV28 and TRBJ1-2; maybe TRBD1 (6 bases). Sequencing used blood. The CDR3 DNA reads TGTGCCAGCAGTTTAAGACAGGTCTCCTATGGCTACACCTTC. Protein: CASSLRQVSYGYTF.